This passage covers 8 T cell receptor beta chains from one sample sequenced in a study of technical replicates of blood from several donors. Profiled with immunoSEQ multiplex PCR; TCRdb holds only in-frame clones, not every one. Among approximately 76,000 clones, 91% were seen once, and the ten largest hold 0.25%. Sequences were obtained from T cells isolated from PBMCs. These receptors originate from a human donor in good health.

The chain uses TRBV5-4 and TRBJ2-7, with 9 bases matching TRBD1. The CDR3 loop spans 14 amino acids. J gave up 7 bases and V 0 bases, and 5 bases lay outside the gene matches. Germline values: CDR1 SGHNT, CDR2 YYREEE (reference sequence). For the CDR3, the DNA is TGTGCCAGCAGCTTGGAACAGGGGGCTTGGGAGCAGTACTTC. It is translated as CASSLEQGAWEQYF.

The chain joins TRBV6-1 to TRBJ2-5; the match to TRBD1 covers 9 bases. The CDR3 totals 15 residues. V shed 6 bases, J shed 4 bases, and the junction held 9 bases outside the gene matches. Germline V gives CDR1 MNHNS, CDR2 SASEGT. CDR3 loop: CASRAPGQGTETQYF. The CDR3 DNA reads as TGTGCCAGCAGGGCGCCGGGACAGGGAACAGAGACCCAGTACTTC.

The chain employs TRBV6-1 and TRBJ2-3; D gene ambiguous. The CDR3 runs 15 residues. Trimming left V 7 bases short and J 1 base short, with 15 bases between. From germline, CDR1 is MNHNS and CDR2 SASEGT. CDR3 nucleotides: TGTGCCAGCAACCTCCCTCGGAGTGGCACAGATACGCAGTATTTT. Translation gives CASNLPRSGTDTQYF.

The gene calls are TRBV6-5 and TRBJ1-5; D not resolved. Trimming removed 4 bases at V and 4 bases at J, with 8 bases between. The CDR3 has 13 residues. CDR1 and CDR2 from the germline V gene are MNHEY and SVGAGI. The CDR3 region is CASSFGVNQPQHF. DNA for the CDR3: TGTGCCAGCAGTTTCGGGGTTAATCAGCCCCAGCATTTT.

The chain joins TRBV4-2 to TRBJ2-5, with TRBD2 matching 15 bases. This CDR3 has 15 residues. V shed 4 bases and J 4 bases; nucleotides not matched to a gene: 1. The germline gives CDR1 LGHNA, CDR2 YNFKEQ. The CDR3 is CASSRTSGGAETQYF. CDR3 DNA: TGTGCCAGCAGCCGGACTAGCGGGGGGGCAGAGACCCAGTACTTC.

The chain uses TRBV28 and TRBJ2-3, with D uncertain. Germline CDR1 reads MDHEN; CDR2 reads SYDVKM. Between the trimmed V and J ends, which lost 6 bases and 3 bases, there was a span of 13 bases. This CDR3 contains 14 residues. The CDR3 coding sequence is TGTGCCAGCAGGCCCGAATCGGAGACAGATACGCAGTATTTT. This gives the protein CASRPESETDTQYF.

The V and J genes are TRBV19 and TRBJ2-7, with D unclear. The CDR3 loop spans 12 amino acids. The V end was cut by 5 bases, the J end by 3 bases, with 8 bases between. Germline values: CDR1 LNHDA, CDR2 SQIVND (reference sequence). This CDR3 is CASSLPGYEQYF. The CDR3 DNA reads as TGTGCCAGTAGTCTTCCGGGCTACGAGCAGTACTTC.

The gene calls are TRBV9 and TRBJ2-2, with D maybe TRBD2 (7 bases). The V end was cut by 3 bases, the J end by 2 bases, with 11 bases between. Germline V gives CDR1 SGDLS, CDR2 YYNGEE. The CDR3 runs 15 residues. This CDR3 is CASSAGGLNTGELFF. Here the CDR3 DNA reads TGTGCCAGCAGCGCCGGGGGGCTTAACACCGGGGAGCTGTTTTTT. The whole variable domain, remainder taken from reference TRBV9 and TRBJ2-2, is DSGVTQTPKHLITATGQRVTLRCSPRSGDLSVYWYQQSLDQGLQFLIQYYNGEERAKGNILERFSAQQFPDLHSELNLSSLELGDSALYFCASSAGGLNTGELFFGEGSRLTVL.